Shown below are 8 T cell receptor beta chains from a single sample sequenced in a study of control samples from healthy donors and cancer patients. Method: immunoSEQ multiplex PCR; TCRdb's copy keeps in-frame clones and lacks some. The table lists about 410,000 clones, about 93% of them singletons. Specimen: PBMCs. The receptors come from a man between 35 and 55 years old with head and neck cancer.

The J gene is TRBJ1-1, the V gene TRBV6-5; the D is unclear. The V gene's germline CDR1 is MNHEY and CDR2 SVGAGI. The CDR3 length is 15 residues. V was cut by 7 bases and J by 1 base, with 16 bases left in between. CDR3 DNA sequence: TGTGCCAGCACTCCCCAGCCAATGAAGAACACTGAAGCTTTCTTT. Translation: CASTPQPMKNTEAFF.

The genes are TRBV28 and TRBJ2-7; maybe TRBD2 (6 bases). Germline V gives CDR1 MDHEN, CDR2 SYDVKM. Trimming left V 6 bases short and J 2 bases short, with 14 bases between. This CDR3 has 14 amino acids. CDR3 DNA: TGTGCCAGCAGCGAGACCGGGAGTGCCTACGAGCAGTACTTC. Its protein product is CASSETGSAYEQYF.

The V and J genes are TRBV29-1 and TRBJ2-3; perhaps TRBD1 as D (6 bases). The CDR3 covers 12 residues. With 7 bases removed from V and 1 base from J, the gap between germline ends came to 9 bases. Germline CDR1 and CDR2: SQVTM and ANQGSEA. Written as DNA, the CDR3 is TGCAGCGCAGGACAGCGCACAGATACGCAGTATTTT. Residues: CSAGQRTDTQYF.

This clone was picked up one time. The gene calls are TRBV5-4 and TRBJ2-2; 10 bases agree with TRBD1. This CDR3 spans 15 amino acids. V shed 7 bases and J 7 bases; nucleotides not matched to a gene: 10. The V gene's germline CDR1 is SGHNT and CDR2 YYREEE (reference sequence). The CDR3 bases are TGTGCCAGCGGAGCGAGGACAGGGGGGATCGGGGAGCTGTTTTTT. This translates into CASGARTGGIGELFF.

This clone was detected only a few times. V usage is TRBV4-2 and J usage is TRBJ1-1; D perhaps matches TRBD1 (6 bases). Per the germline V gene, CDR1 is LGHNA and CDR2 is YNFKEQ. Trimming cost V 1 base and J 0 bases, with 12 bases left between them. The CDR3 runs 16 residues. This CDR3 is CASSQVGGPLNTEAFF. CDR3 nucleotide sequence: TGTGCCAGCAGCCAAGTCGGGGGGCCTTTGAACACTGAAGCTTTCTTT.

The rearrangement links TRBV6-6 to TRBJ2-6; no clear D gene. Germline loops: CDR1 MNHNY, CDR2 SVGAGI (reference sequence). V dropped 6 bases and J dropped 1 base, with 4 bases sitting between them. This CDR3 comprises 13 residues. CDR3 in amino acids: CASSSSGANVLTF. CDR3 nucleotide sequence: TGTGCCAGCAGCTCTTCTGGGGCCAACGTCCTGACTTTC.

The chain recombines TRBV24-1 with TRBJ2-2; 9 bases map to TRBD1. The CDR3 covers 16 residues. Germline-derived CDR1 and CDR2 are KGHDR and SFDVKD. Germline trimming cut 4 bases from V and 6 bases from J; bases unmatched to any gene: 8. CDR3 sequence reads: CATSDLPGQGAGELFF. CDR3 nucleotide sequence: TGTGCCACCAGTGACTTGCCGGGACAGGGTGCCGGGGAGCTGTTTTTT.

The rearrangement links TRBV27 to TRBJ2-5; D ambiguous. Germline CDR1 is MNHEY and CDR2 is SMNVEV (reference sequence). Trimming removed 5 bases at V and 1 base at J, with 11 bases between. The CDR3 spans 14 residues. CDR3: CASSLNVVQETQYF. Here the CDR3 DNA reads TGTGCCAGCAGTCTGAATGTCGTCCAAGAGACCCAGTACTTC.